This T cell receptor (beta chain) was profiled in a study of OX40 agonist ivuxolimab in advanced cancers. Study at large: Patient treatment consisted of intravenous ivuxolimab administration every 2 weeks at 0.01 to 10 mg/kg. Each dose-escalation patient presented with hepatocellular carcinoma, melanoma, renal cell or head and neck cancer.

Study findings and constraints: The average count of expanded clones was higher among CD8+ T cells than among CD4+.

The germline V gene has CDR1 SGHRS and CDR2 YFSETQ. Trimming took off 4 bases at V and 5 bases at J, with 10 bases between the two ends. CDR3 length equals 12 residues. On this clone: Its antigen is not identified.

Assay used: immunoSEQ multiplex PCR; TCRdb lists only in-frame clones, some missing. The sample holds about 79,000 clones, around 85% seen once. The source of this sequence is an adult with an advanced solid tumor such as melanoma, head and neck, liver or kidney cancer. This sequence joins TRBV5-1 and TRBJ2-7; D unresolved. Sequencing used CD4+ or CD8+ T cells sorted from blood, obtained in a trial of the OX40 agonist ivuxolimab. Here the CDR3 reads CASSPGSHEQYF. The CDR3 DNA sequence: TGCGCCAGCAGCCCCGGAAGCCACGAGCAGTACTTC.